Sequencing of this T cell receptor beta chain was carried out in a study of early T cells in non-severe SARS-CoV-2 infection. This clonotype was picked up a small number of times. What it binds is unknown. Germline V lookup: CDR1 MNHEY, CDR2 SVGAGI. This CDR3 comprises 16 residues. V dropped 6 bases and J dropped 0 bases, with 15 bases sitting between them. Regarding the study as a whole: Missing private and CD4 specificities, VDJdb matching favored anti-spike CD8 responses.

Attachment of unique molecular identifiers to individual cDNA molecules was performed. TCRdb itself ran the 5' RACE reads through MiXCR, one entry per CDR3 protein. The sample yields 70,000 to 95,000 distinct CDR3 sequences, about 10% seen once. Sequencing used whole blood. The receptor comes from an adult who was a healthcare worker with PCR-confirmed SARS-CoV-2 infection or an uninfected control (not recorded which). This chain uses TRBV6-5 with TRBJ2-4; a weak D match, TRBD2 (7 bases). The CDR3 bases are TGTGCCAGCAGCCACAGGGAGGGAGTAGCCAAAAACATTCAGTACTTC. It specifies CASSHREGVAKNIQYF.